What follows are 16 T cell receptor beta chains derived from one specimen sequenced in a study of cytomegalovirus exposure and HLA in healthy donors. PCR used 60 Vbeta primers and 13 Jbeta primers. Libraries were prepared by immunoSEQ multiplex PCR; TCRdb keeps only in-frame clonotypes and omits some of them. The sample consists of around 90,000 clones, around three quarters of them appearing once. The specimen sequenced was PBMCs. The receptors were gathered from a male donor in good health and CMV-seropositive.

The chain uses TRBV4-1 and TRBJ1-1; possible D gene TRBD1, 6 bases. CDR3 length equals 15 residues. V dropped 4 bases and J dropped 0 bases, with 12 bases sitting between them. Germline lookup yields CDR1 MGHRA and CDR2 YSYEKL. The CDR3 sequence is CASSLQGSLNTEAFF. In DNA form, the CDR3 reads TGCGCCAGCAGCCTACAGGGTTCTTTGAACACTGAAGCTTTCTTT.

The chain has TRBV7-3 and TRBJ1-2; D is uncertain. The CDR3 runs to 12 residues. Germline CDR1 is SGHTA and CDR2 is FQGTGA. The V and J ends lost 3 bases and 8 bases respectively, with 10 bases between them. CDR3 sequence (DNA): TGTGCCAGCAGCTTCGAGGGTGGCGGCTACACCTTC. Its translation is CASSFEGGGYTF.

This chain links TRBV4-2 with TRBJ1-6, with 7 bases that match TRBD1. With V trimmed by 0 bases and J by 12 bases, 11 bases remained unmatched. The CDR3 has 16 residues. Germline V gene lookup returns CDR1 LGHNA and CDR2 YNFKEQ. DNA of the CDR3: TGTGCCAGCAGCCAAGAAACTACCGGGACAGCCATACCCCTCCACTTT. It translates to CASSQETTGTAIPLHF.

A few counts support this clone. This chain links TRBV4-2 with TRBJ1-5; 7 bases agree with TRBD1. V gave up 2 bases and J gave up 4 bases; unmatched junction bases: 2. The length of the CDR3 is 14 residues. Germline V gene data show CDR1 as LGHNA and CDR2 as YNFKEQ. The CDR3 DNA reads TGTGCCAGCAGCCAAAGGGGGCTTAATCAGCCCCAGCATTTT. It specifies CASSQRGLNQPQHF.

V usage is TRBV7-2 and J usage is TRBJ1-2; D is unclear. Germline loops: CDR1 SGHTA, CDR2 FQGNSA. The CDR3 length is 14 residues. V lost 1 base and J lost 1, with 7 bases in between. The CDR3 here is CASSLGGSNYGYTF. Here the CDR3 DNA reads TGTGCCAGCAGCTTAGGTGGCAGTAACTATGGCTACACCTTC.

This clone was detected once. This chain joins TRBV2 and TRBJ2-7; the match to TRBD1 covers 7 bases. The CDR3 covers 13 residues. Germline CDR1 SNHLY, CDR2 FYNNEI. J gave up 5 bases and V 6 bases, and 7 bases lay outside the gene matches. The CDR3 DNA reads TGTGCCAGCAGACTCAGACAGGGCCACGAGCAGTACTTC. This sequence encodes CASRLRQGHEQYF.

The J gene is TRBJ1-5, the V gene TRBV7-9; 8 bases agree with TRBD1. This CDR3 region has 15 residues. The germline CDR1 and CDR2 sequences are SEHNR and FQNEAQ (reference sequence). After removal of 5 bases from V and 5 bases from J, the junction contained 8 bases not matched to a gene. CDR3 residues: CASSPGGRGYQPQHF. The CDR3 nucleotides read TGTGCCAGCAGCCCAGGGGGCCGGGGGTATCAGCCCCAGCATTTT.

The V gene is TRBV7-9, the J gene TRBJ1-1; unclear D gene. CDR1 and CDR2 (germline): SEHNR, FQNEAQ (reference sequence). Trimming removed 2 bases at V and 2 bases at J, with 6 bases between. The CDR3 contains 13 residues. This CDR3 is CASSLSRNTEAFF. The CDR3 DNA is TGTGCCAGCAGCTTATCGAGAAACACTGAAGCTTTCTTT.

This clone was picked up one time. J is TRBJ2-5 and V is TRBV6-5; possible D gene TRBD1, 5 bases. Germline CDR1 MNHEY, CDR2 SVGAGI. This CDR3 is built from 15 residues. Trimming left V 0 bases short and J 5 bases short, with 13 bases between. Written as DNA, the CDR3 is TGTGCCAGCAGTTACTCGAAAGGGGTTCGGGAGACCCAGTACTTC. Protein: CASSYSKGVRETQYF.

J is TRBJ1-2 and V is TRBV4-1; D possibly corresponds to TRBD1 (5 bases). V shed 0 bases and J shed 6 bases, with 17 bases lying between them. This CDR3 has 16 amino acids. Looked up from germline, CDR1 is MGHRA and CDR2 is YSYEKL. Written as DNA, the CDR3 is TGCGCCAGCAGCCAAGAAGCAGGATTCAGGGCGGATGGCTACACCTTC. Protein: CASSQEAGFRADGYTF.

This chain joins TRBV5-6 and TRBJ2-7; 8 bases line up with TRBD2. This CDR3 spans 14 amino acids. V was clipped by 3 bases and J by 3 bases; unmatched bases: 5. CDR1 SGHDT and CDR2 YYEEEE come from the germline V gene. The CDR3 here is CASSWAGTSYEQYF. The CDR3 DNA sequence: TGTGCCAGCAGCTGGGCCGGGACTAGCTACGAGCAGTACTTC.

The genes are TRBV6-1 and TRBJ1-5, with no clear D. The germline V and J ends were trimmed by 3 bases and 6 bases, with 12 bases remaining between them. The V gene's germline CDR1 is MNHNS and CDR2 SASEGT. The CDR3 totals 14 residues. Written as DNA, the CDR3 is TGTGCCAGCAGTGAGGGAGATCCCGGTCAGCCCCAGCATTTT. Encoded protein: CASSEGDPGQPQHF.

This sequence joins TRBV10-1 and TRBJ2-1; the D gene is possibly TRBD1 (5 bases). CDR1 is WNHNN and CDR2 is SYGVQD in the germline V gene (reference sequence). Trimming took 0 bases from V and 7 from J, leaving 13 bases between them. This CDR3 comprises 15 residues. The CDR3 protein is CASSESGQVRNEQFF. As DNA, the CDR3 is TGCGCCAGCAGTGAGTCAGGACAAGTGAGGAATGAGCAGTTCTTC.

The chain's CDR3 is CASSYSEVNYGYTF. CDR3 nucleotide sequence: TGTGCCAGCAGTTACTCGGAGGTAAACTATGGCTACACCTTC. This sequence joins TRBV6-6 and TRBJ1-2; D not certain. The germline CDR1 and CDR2 sequences are MNHNY and SVGAGI (reference sequence). The length of the CDR3 is 14 residues. The ends were cut back, 0 bases at V and 2 bases at J, with 7 bases in the middle.

The rearrangement joins TRBV4-3 to TRBJ2-1; 7 nucleotides align to TRBD2. Germline V gene data show CDR1 as LGHNA and CDR2 as YSLEER. This CDR3 has 16 amino acids. Unmatched junction bases numbered 4, after V lost 0 bases and J lost 2 bases. CDR3 loop: CASSQDLAAPYNEQFF. As DNA, the CDR3 is TGCGCCAGCAGCCAAGATCTAGCGGCCCCCTACAATGAGCAGTTCTTC.

The chain has TRBV10-2 and TRBJ1-4; 7 nucleotides agree with TRBD1. CDR1 and CDR2 from the germline V gene are WSHSY and SAAADI. V gave up 3 bases and J gave up 3 bases; unmatched junction bases: 4. The CDR3 contains 15 residues. CDR3 sequence reads: CASSDVDRPNEKLFF. CDR3 nucleotides: TGCGCCAGCAGTGATGTGGACAGGCCTAATGAAAAACTGTTTTTT.